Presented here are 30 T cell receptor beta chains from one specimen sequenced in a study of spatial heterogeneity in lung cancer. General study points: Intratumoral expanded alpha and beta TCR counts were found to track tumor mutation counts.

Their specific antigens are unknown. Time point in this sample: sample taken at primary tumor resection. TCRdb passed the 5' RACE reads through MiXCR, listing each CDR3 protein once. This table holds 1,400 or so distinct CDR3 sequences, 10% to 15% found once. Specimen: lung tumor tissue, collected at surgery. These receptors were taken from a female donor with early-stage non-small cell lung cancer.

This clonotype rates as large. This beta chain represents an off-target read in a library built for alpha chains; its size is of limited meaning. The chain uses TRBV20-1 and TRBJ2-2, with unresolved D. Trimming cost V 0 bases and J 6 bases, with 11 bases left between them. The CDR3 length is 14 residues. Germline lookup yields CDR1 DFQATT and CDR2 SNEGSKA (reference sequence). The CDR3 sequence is CSARDNSGAGELFF. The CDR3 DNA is TGCAGTGCTAGAGACAATAGTGGGGCCGGGGAGCTGTTTTTT.

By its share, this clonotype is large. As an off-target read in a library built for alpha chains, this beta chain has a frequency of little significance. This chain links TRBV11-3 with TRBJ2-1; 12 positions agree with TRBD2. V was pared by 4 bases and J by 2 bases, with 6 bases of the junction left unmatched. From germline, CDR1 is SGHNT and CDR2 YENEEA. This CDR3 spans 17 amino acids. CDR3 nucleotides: TGTGCCAGCAGCTCCAGACTAGCGGGGGCGACCTACAATGAGCAGTTCTTC. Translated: CASSSRLAGATYNEQFF.

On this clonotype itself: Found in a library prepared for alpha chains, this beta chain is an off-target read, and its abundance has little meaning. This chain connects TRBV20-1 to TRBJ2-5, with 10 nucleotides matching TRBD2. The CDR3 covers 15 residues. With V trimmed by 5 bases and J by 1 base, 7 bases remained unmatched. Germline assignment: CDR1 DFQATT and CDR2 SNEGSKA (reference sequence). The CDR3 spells CSACRLAGPQETQYF. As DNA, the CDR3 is TGCAGTGCTTGTCGACTAGCGGGTCCCCAAGAGACCCAGTACTTC.

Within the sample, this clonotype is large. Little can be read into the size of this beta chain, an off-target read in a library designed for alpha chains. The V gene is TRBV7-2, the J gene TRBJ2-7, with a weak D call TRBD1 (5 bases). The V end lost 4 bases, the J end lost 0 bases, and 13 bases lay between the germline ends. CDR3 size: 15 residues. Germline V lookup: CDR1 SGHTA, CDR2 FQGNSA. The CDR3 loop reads CASSYRQRSSYEQYF. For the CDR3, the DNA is TGTGCCAGCAGCTACCGACAGAGAAGCTCCTACGAGCAGTACTTC.

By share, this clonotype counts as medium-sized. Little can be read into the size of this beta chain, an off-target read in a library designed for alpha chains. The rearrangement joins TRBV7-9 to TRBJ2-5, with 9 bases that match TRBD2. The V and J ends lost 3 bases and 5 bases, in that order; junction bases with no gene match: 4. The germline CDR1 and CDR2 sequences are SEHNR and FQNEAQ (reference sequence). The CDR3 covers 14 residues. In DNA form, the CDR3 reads TGTGCCAGCAGCTTGCTAGCGGGGTATGAGACCCAGTACTTC. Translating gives CASSLLAGYETQYF.

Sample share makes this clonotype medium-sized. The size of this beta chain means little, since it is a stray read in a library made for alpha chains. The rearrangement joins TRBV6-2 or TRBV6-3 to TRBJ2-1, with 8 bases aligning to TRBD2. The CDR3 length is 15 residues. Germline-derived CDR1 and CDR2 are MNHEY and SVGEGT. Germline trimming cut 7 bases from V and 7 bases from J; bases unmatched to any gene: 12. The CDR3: CASTRSQRERNEQFF. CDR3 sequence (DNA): TGTGCCAGCACCAGAAGCCAGCGGGAGCGGAATGAGCAGTTCTTC.

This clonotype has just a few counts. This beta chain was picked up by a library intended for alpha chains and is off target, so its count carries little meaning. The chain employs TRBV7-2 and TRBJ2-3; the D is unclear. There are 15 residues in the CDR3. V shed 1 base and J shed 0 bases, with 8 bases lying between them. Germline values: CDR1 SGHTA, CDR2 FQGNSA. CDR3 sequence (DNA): TGTGCCAGCAGCTTAGGCGTGGCTAGCACAGATACGCAGTATTTT. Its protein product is CASSLGVASTDTQYF. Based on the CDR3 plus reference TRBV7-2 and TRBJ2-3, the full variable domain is GAGVSQSPSNKVTEKGKDVELRCDPISGHTALYWYRQSLGQGLEFLIYFQGNSAPDKSGLPSDRFSAERTGGSVSTLTIQRTQQEDSAVYLCASSLGVASTDTQYFGPGTRLTVL.

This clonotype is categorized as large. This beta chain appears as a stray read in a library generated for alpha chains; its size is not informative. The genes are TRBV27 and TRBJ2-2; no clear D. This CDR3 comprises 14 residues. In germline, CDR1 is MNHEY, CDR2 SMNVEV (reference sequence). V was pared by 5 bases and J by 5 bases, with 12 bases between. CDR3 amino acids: CASSKLSDTGELFF. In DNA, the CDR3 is TGTGCCAGCAGTAAACTATCCGATACCGGGGAGCTGTTTTTT.

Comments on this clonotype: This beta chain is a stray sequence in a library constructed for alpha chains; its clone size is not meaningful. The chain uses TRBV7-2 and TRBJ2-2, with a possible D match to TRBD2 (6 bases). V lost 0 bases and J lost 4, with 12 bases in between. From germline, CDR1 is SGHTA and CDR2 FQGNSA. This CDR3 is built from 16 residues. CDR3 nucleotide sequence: TGTGCCAGCAGCTTAGCGGCGTGGGGGGTCACCGGGGAGCTGTTTTTT. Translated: CASSLAAWGVTGELFF.

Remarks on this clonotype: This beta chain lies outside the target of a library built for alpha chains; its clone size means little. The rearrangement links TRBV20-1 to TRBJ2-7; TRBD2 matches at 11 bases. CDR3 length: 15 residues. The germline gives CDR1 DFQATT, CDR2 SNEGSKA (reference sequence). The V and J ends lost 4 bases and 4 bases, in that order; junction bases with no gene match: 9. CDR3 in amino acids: CSATNSGRGTYEQYF. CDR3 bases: TGCAGTGCTACGAATAGCGGGAGGGGGACTTACGAGCAGTACTTC.

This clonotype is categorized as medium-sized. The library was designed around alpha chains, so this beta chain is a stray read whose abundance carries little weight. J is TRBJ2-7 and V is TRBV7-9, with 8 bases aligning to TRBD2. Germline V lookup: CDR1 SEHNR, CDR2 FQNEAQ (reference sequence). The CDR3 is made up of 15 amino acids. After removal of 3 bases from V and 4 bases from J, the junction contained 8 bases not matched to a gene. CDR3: CASSLVSGKLYEQYF. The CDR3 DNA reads TGTGCCAGCAGCTTGGTTAGCGGGAAACTATACGAGCAGTACTTC.

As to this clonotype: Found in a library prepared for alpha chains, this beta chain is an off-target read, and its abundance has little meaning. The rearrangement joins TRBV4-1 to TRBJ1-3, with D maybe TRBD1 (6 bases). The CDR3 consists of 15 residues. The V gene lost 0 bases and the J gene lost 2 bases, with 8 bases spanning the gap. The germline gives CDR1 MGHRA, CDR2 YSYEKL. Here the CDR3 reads CASSQDQGTGNTIYF. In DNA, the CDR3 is TGCGCCAGCAGCCAAGATCAGGGGACTGGAAACACCATATATTTT.

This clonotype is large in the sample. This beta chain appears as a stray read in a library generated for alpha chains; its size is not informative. The DNA for the CDR3 is TGTGCCAGCAGCTTAGATTTCGGCAGGGGGGGGCCCCAGCATTTT. Translated: CASSLDFGRGGPQHF. The rearrangement links TRBV7-2 to TRBJ1-5; 7 bases align to TRBD1. Trimming at V came to 1 base and at J to 9 bases, leaving 9 bases not matched to a gene. Germline V gene data show CDR1 as SGHTA and CDR2 as FQGNSA. This CDR3 comprises 15 residues.

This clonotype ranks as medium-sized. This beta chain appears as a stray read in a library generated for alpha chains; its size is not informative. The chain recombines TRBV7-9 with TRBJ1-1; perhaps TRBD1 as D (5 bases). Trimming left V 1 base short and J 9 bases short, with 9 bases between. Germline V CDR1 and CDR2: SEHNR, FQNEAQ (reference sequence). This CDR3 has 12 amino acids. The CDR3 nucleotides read TGTGCCAGCAGCTTAGTAGACAGTAAAGCTTTCTTT. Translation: CASSLVDSKAFF.

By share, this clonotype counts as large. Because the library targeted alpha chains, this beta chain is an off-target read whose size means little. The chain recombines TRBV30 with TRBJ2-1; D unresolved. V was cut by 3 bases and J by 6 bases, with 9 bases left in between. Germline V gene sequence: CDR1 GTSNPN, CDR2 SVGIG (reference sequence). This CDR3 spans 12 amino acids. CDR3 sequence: CAWSAAFNEQFF. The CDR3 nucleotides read TGTGCCTGGAGCGCGGCGTTCAATGAGCAGTTCTTC.

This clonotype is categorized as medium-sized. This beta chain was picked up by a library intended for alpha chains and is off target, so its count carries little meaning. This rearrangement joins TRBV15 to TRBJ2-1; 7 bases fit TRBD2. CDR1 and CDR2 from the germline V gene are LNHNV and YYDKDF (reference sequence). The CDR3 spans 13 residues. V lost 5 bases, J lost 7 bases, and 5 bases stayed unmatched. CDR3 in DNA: TGTGCCACCAGCGGGGGGGTGCGGAATGAGCAGTTCTTC. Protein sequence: CATSGGVRNEQFF.

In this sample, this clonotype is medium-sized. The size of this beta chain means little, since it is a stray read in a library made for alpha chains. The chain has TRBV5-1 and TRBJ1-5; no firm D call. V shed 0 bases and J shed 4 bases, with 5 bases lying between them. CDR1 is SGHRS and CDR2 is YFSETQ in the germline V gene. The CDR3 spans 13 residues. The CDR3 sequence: CASSLDGNQPQHF. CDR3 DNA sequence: TGCGCCAGCAGCTTGGACGGGAATCAGCCCCAGCATTTT.

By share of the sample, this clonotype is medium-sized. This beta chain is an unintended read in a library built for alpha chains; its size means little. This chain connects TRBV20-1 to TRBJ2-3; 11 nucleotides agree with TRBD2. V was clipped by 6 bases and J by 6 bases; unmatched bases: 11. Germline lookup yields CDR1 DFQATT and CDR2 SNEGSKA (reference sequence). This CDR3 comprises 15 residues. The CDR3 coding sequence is TGCAGTGCGCATGGGACTAGCGGACCTTCGGATACGCAGTATTTT. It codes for CSAHGTSGPSDTQYF.

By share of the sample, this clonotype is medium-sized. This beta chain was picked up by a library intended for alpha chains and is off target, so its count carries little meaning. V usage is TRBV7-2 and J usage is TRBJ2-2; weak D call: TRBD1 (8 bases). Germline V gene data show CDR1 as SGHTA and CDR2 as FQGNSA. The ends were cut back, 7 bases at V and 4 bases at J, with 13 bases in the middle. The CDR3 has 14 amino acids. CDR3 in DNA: TGTGCCAGCACACAGGGGGGGAGCACCGGGGAGCTGTTTTTT. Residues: CASTQGGSTGELFF.

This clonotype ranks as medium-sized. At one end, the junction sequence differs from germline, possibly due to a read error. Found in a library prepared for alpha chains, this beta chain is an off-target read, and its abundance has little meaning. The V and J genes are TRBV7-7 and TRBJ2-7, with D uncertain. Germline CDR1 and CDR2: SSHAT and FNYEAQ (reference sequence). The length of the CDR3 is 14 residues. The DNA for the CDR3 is TGTGCTAGCAGCCCGGACCGAGGCTCCTACGAGCAGTACTTC. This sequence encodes CASSPDRGSYEQYF.

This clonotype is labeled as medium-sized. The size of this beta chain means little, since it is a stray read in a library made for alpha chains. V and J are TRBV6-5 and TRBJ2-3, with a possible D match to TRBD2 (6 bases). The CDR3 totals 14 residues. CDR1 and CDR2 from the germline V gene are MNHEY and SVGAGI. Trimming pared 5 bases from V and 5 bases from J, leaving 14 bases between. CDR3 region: CASSLRGVEDTQYF. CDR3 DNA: TGTGCCAGCAGTCTGCGGGGAGTGGAAGATACGCAGTATTTT.

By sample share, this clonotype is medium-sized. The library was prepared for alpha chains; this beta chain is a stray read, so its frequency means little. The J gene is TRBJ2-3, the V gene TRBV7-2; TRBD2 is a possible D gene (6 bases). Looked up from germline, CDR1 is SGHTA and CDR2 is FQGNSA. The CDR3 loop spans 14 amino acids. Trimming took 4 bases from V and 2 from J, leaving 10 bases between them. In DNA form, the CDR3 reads TGTGCCAGCAGCTCCGCTAGCGTCACAGATACGCAGTATTTT. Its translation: CASSSASVTDTQYF.

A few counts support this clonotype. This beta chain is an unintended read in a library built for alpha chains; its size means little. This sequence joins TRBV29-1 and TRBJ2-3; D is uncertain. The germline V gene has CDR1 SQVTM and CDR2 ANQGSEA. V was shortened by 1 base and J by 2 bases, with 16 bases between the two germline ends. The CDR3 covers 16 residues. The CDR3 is CSVEGRVAGVTDTQYF. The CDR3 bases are TGCAGCGTTGAAGGAAGGGTAGCCGGAGTCACAGATACGCAGTATTTT.

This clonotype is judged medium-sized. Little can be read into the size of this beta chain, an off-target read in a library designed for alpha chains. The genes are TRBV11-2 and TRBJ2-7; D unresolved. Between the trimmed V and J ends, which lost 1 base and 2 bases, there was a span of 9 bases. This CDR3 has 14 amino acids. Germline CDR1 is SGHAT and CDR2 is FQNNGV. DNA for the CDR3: TGTGCCAGCAGCTTAGGATTTGACACCTACGAGCAGTACTTC. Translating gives CASSLGFDTYEQYF.

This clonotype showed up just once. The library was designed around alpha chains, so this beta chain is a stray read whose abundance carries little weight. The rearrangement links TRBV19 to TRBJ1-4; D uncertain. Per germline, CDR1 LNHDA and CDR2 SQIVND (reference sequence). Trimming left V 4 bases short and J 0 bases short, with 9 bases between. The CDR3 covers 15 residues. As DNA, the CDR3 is TGTGCCAGTAGTACAGGAACCGCAACTAATGAAAAACTGTTTTTT. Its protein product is CASSTGTATNEKLFF.

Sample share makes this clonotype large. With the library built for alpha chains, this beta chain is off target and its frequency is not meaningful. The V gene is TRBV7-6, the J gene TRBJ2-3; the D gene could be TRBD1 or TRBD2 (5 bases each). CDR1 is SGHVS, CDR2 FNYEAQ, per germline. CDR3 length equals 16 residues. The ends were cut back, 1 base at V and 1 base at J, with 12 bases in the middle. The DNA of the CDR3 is TGTGCCAGCAGCTTAGACCTGGTGGGGGGCACAGATACGCAGTATTTT. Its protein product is CASSLDLVGGTDTQYF.

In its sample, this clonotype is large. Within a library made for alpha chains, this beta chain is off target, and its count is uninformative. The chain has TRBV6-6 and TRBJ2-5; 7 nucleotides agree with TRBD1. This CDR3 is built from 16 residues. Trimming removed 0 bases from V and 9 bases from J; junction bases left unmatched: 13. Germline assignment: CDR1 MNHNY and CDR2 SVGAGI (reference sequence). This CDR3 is CASSYSVGDSGGAQYF. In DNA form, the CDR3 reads TGTGCCAGCAGTTACTCAGTTGGGGACAGTGGGGGTGCCCAGTACTTC.

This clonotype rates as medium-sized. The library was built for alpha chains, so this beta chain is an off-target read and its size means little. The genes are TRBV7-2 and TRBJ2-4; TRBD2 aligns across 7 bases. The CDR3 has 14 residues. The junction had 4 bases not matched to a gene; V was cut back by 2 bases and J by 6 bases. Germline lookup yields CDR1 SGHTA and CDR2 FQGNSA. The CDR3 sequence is CASSLTSATNIQYF. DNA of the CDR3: TGTGCCAGCAGCTTAACTAGCGCGACAAACATTCAGTACTTC.

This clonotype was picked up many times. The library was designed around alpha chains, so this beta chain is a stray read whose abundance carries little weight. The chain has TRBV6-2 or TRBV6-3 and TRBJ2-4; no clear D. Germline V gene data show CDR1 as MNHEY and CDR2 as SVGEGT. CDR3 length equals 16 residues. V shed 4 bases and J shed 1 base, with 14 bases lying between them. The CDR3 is CASSSQEYGAKNIQYF. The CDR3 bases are TGTGCCAGCAGTTCCCAAGAATACGGGGCCAAAAACATTCAGTACTTC.

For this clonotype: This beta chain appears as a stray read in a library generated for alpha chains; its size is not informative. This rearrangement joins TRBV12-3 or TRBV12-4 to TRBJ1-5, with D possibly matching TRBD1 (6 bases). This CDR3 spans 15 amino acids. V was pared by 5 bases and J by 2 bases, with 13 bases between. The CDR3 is CASSLMGQGNQPQHF. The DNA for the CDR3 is TGTGCCAGCAGTCTTATGGGACAAGGCAATCAGCCCCAGCATTTT.